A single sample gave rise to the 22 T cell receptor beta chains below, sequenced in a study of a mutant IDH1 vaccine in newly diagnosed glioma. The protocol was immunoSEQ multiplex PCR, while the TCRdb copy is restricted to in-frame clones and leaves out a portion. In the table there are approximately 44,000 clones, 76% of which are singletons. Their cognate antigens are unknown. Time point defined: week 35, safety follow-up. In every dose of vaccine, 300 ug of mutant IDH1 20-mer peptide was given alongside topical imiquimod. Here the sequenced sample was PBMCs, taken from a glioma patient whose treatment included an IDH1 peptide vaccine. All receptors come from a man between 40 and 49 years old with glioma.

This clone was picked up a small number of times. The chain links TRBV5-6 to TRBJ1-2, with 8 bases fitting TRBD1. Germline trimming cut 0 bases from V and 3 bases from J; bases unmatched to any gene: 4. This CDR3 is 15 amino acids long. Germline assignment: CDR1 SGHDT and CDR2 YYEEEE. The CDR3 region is CASSLVQGADYGYTF. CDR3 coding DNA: TGTGCCAGCAGCTTGGTGCAGGGGGCTGACTATGGCTACACCTTC.

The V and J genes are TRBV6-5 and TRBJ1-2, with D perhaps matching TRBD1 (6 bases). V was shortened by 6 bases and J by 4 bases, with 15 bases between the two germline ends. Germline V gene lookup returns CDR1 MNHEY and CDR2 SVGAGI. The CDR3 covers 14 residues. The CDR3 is CASRPGRGIYGYTF. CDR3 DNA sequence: TGTGCCAGCAGGCCTGGCAGGGGAATCTATGGCTACACCTTC.

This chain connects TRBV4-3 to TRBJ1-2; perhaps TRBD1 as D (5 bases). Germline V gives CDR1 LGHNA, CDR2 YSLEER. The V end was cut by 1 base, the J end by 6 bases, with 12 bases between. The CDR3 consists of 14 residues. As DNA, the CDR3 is TGCGCCAGCAGCCAAGGGCTTTCAGGGCATGGCTACACCTTC. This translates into CASSQGLSGHGYTF.

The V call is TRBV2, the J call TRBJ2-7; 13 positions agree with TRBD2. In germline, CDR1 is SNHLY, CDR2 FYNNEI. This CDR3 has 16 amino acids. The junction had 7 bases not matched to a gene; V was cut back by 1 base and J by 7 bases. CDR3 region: CASSEGLAGGEVEQYF. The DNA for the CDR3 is TGTGCCAGCAGTGAAGGACTAGCGGGGGGTGAAGTAGAGCAGTACTTC.

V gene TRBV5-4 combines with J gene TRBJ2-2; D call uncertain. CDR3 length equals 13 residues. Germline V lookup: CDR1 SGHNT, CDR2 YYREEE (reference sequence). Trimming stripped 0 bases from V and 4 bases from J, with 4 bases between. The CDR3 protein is CASSLGVTGELFF. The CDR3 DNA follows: TGTGCCAGCAGCTTGGGGGTCACCGGGGAGCTGTTTTTT.

Here the CDR3 reads CASSSGPGQGPNGHYGYTF. CDR3 DNA: TGTGCCAGCAGCTCAGGGCCGGGACAGGGACCTAACGGGCACTATGGCTACACCTTC. The gene calls are TRBV7-9 and TRBJ1-2; TRBD1 matches 9 bases. Germline CDR1 is SEHNR and CDR2 is FQNEAQ (reference sequence). The CDR3 runs to 19 residues. Trimming at V came to 4 bases and at J to 3 bases, leaving 18 bases not matched to a gene. The whole variable domain, remainder taken from reference TRBV7-9 and TRBJ1-2, is DTGVSQNPRHKITKRGQNVTFRCDPISEHNRLYWYRQTLGQGPEFLTYFQNEAQLEKSRLLSDRFSAERPKGSFSTLEIQRTEQGDSAMYLCASSSGPGQGPNGHYGYTFGSGTRLTVV.

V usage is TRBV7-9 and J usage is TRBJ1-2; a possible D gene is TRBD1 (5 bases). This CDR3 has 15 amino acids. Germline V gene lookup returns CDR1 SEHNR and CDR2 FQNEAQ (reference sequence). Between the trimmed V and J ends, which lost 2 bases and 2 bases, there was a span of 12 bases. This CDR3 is CASSLIVDRNYGYTF. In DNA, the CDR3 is TGTGCCAGCAGCTTAATCGTCGACAGAAACTATGGCTACACCTTC.

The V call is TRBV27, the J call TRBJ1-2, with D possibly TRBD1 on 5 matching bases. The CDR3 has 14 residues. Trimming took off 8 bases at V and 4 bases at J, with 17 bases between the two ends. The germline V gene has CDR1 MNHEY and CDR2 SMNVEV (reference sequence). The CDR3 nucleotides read TGTGCCAGCCGAACGGGGACGGGCGGCTATGGCTACACCTTC. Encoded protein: CASRTGTGGYGYTF.

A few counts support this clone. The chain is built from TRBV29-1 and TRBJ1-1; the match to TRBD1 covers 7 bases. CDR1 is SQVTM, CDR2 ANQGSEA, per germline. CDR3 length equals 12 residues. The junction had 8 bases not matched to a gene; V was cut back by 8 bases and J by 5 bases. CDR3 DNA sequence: TGCAGCTCAATAAGGGGGCTGACTGAAGCTTTCTTT. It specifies CSSIRGLTEAFF. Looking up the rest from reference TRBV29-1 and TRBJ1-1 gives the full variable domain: SAVISQKPSRDICQRGTSLTIQCQVDSQVTMMFWYRQQPGQSLTLIATANQGSEATYESGFVIDKFPISRPNLTFSTLTVSNMSPEDSSIYLCSSIRGLTEAFFGQGTRLTVV.

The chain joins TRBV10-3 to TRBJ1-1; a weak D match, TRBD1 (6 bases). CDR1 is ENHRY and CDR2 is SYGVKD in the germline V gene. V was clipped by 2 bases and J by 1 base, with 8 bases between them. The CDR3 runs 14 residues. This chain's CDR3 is CAISEEQGNTEAFF. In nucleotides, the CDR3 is TGTGCCATCAGTGAGGAACAGGGGAACACTGAAGCTTTCTTT.

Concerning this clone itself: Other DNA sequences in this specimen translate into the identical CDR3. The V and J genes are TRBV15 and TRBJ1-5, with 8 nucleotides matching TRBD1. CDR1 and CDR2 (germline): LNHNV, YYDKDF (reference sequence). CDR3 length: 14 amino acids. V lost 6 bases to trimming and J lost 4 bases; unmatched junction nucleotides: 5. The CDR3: CATSSTGGNQPQHF. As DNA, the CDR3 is TGTGCCACCAGTTCTACAGGGGGTAATCAGCCCCAGCATTTT.

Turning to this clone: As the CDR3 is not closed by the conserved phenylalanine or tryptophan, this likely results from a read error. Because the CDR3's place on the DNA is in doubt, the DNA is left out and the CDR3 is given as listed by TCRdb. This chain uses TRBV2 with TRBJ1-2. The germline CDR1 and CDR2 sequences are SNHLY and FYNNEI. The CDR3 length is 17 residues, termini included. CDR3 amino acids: CASGRDVGLSRVSWGTL.

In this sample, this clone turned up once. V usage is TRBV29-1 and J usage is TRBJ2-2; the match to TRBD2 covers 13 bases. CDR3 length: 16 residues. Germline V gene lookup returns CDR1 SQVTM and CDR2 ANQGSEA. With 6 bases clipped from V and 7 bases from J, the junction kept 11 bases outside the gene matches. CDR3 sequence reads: CSVLTSGRAEDGELFF. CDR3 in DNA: TGCAGCGTACTCACTAGCGGGAGGGCCGAGGACGGGGAGCTGTTTTTT.

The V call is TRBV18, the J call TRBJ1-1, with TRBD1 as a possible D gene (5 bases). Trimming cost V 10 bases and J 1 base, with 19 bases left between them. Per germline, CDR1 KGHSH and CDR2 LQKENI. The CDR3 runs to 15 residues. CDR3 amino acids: CATEGRAVGNTEAFF. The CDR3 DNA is TGTGCCACCGAGGGGCGGGCAGTCGGGAACACTGAAGCTTTCTTT.

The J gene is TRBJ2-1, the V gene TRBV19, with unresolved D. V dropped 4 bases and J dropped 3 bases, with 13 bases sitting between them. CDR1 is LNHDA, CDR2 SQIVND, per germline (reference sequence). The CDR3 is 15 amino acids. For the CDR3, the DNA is TGTGCCAGTAGTACGGAGCTCGGATACTACAATGAGCAGTTCTTC. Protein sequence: CASSTELGYYNEQFF.

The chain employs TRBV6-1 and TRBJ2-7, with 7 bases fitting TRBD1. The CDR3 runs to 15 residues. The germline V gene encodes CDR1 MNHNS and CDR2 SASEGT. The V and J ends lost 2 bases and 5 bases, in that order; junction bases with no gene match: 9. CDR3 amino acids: CASSESRQGGHEQYF. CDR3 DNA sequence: TGTGCCAGCAGTGAATCGAGACAGGGCGGCCACGAGCAGTACTTC.

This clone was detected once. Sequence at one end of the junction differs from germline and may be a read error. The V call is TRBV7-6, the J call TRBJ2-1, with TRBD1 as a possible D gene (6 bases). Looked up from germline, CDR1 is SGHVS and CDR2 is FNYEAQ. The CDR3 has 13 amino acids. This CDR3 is CASSLLPGEGFLF. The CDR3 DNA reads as TGTGCCAGCAGCTTGCTCCCAGGGGAAGGTTTCCTCTTC.

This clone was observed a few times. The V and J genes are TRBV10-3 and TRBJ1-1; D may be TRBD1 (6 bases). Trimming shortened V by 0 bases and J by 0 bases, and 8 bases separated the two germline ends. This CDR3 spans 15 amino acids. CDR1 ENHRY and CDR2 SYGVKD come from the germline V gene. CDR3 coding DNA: TGTGCCATCAGTGAGTCGGGGGGCCTGAACACTGAAGCTTTCTTT. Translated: CAISESGGLNTEAFF.

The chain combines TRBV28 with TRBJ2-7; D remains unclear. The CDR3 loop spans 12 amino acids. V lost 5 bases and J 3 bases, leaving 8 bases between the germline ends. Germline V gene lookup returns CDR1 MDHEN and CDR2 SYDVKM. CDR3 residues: CASSLGGYEQYF. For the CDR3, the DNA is TGTGCCAGCAGTCTTGGCGGCTACGAGCAGTACTTC.

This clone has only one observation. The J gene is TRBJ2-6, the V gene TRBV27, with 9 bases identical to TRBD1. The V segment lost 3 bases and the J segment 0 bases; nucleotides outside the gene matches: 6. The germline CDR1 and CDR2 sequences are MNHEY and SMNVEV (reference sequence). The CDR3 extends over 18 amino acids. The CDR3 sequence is CASSLGQGRGSGANVLTF. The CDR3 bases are TGTGCCAGCAGTTTGGGACAGGGCCGGGGCTCTGGGGCCAACGTCCTGACTTTC. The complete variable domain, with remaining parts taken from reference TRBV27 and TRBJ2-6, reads EAQVTQNPRYLITVTGKKLTVTCSQNMNHEYMSWYRQDPGLGLRQIYYSMNVEVTDKGDVPEGYKVSRKEKRNFPLILESPSPNQTSLYFCASSLGQGRGSGANVLTFGAGSRLTVL.

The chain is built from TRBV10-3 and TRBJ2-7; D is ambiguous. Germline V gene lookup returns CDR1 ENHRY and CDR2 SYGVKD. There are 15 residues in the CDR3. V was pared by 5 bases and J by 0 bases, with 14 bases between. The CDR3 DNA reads TGTGCCATCAGTTCTTCGGATCCCCTCTCCTACGAGCAGTACTTC. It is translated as CAISSSDPLSYEQYF.

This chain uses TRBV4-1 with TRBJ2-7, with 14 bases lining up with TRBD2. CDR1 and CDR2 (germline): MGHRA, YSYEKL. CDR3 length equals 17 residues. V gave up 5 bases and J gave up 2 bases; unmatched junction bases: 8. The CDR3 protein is CASSSGLAGAGAYEQYF. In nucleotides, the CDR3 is TGCGCCAGCAGCTCGGGACTAGCGGGAGCAGGCGCCTACGAGCAGTACTTC.